A selection of T cell receptor beta chains follows, all from one sample in a study of blood T cell repertoires in COVID-19. Method: immunoSEQ multiplex PCR; TCRdb's copy keeps in-frame clones and lacks some. Of about 63,000 clones in the sample, 79% were seen once. Sequencing used peripheral blood. The receptor source for this set is a human donor in a cohort sampled during active COVID-19. The CDR3 runs from the conserved cysteine through the conserved F or W. Fields, in order: J gene, V gene, D gene, clone size, CDR3 protein, CDR3 DNA. A D gene is named only where the DNA matches it firmly. The size entry is marked missing in some rows and otherwise reads once, few, many or a size class.

>TRBJ2-5|TRBV11-3|NA|NA
CASSSRGQETQYF
TGTGCCAGCAGCTCTCGCGGCCAAGAGACCCAGTACTTC
>TRBJ2-3|TRBV2|NA|NA
CASSEAWTALDTQYF
TGTGCCAGCAGTGAAGCGTGGACAGCCCTAGATACGCAGTATTTT
>TRBJ1-2|TRBV5-1|TRBD1|NA
CASSARQGRIGYTF
TGCGCCAGCAGCGCCCGACAGGGGAGGATAGGCTACACCTTC
>TRBJ1-5|TRBV6-2/TRBV6-3|NA|NA
CASSSWSDQPQHF
TGTGCCAGCAGTAGTTGGAGTGATCAGCCCCAGCATTTT
>TRBJ2-1|TRBV9|TRBD2|NA
CASSGPERGAYNEQFF
TGTGCCAGCAGCGGCCCGGAGCGGGGAGCATACAATGAGCAGTTCTTC
>TRBJ2-6|TRBV19|NA|NA
CASSYMESGANVLTF
TGTGCCAGTAGTTACATGGAGTCTGGGGCCAACGTCCTGACTTTC
>TRBJ1-6|TRBV29-1|TRBD1|few
CSVGDRANSPLHF
TGCAGCGTTGGGGACAGGGCTAATTCACCCCTCCACTTT
>TRBJ2-1|TRBV30|TRBD2|once
CAWTPKTSGRLNEQFF
TGTGCCTGGACCCCGAAGACTAGCGGGAGGTTGAATGAGCAGTTCTTC
>TRBJ2-5|TRBV1|NA|NA
CTSSPPGLAGGEGYQETQYF
TGCACCAGCAGCCCCCCGGGGCTAGCGGGAGGGGAGGGGTACCAAGAGACCCAGTACTTC
>TRBJ2-7|TRBV10-1|NA|NA
CATQPGHSYEQYF
TGCGCCACCCAGCCAGGACACTCCTACGAGCAGTACTTC
>TRBJ2-6|TRBV11-3|NA|NA
CASPLGGAFISGANVLTF
TGTGCCAGCCCCCTGGGGGGGGCGTTCATCTCTGGGGCCAACGTCCTGACTTTC
>TRBJ1-1|TRBV11-2|NA|NA
CASSPEAAVNTEAFF
TGTGCCAGCAGCCCAGAGGCCGCGGTGAACACTGAAGCTTTCTTT
>TRBJ1-2|TRBV5-1|NA|NA
CASSPGGRNNYGYTF
TGCGCCAGCAGCCCCGGAGGGCGGAATAACTATGGCTACACCTTC
>TRBJ1-5|TRBV27|NA|once
CASSLRGGQPQHF
TGTGCCAGCAGTCTCAGGGGAGGGCAGCCCCAGCATTTT
>TRBJ1-3|TRBV28|NA|NA
CASSLRVGGDFSGNTIYF
TGTGCCAGCAGTTTAAGGGTTGGTGGGGACTTCTCTGGAAACACCATATATTTT
>TRBJ2-6|TRBV5-6|NA|NA
CASSFGETLSGANVLTF
TGTGCCAGCAGCTTTGGAGAAACACTCTCTGGGGCCAACGTCCTGACTTTC
>TRBJ2-1|TRBV20-1|NA|once
CSASRDSSSSYNEQFF
TGCAGTGCTAGTCGCGATTCGTCGAGCTCCTACAATGAGCAGTTCTTC
>TRBJ1-4|TRBV7-2|TRBD1|NA
CASRRDRSVVNEKLFF
TGTGCCAGCAGAAGGGACAGGTCGGTGGTTAATGAAAAACTGTTTTTT
>TRBJ2-7|TRBV7-2|TRBD2|once
CASSSGTSGMPYEQYF
TGTGCCAGCAGCTCCGGGACTAGCGGGATGCCCTACGAGCAGTACTTC
>TRBJ2-5|TRBV7-8|NA|many
CASSLTGPQETQYF
TGTGCCAGCAGCCTTACAGGGCCGCAAGAGACCCAGTACTTC
>TRBJ2-5|TRBV19|TRBD2|NA
CASSVSGQETQYF
TGTGCCAGTAGTGTTAGCGGGCAAGAGACCCAGTACTTC
>TRBJ2-5|TRBV4-1|NA|NA
CASSQEAGERASQETQYF
TGCGCCAGCAGCCAAGAAGCTGGGGAGAGGGCCTCCCAAGAGACCCAGTACTTC
>TRBJ2-7|TRBV30|NA|NA
CAWSTGREQYF
TGTGCCTGGAGTACAGGGAGAGAGCAGTACTTC
>TRBJ1-2|TRBV2|NA|NA
CASSERGASRGYTF
TGTGCCAGCAGTGAACGGGGAGCGTCTCGAGGCTACACCTTC
>TRBJ2-3|TRBV9|TRBD2|NA
CASSQAGGLTDTQYF
TGTGCCAGCAGCCAAGCGGGAGGCCTCACAGATACGCAGTATTTT
>TRBJ1-2|TRBV28|NA|few
CASSLGQVRGYTF
TGTGCCAGCAGTTTGGGGCAGGTGCGTGGCTACACCTTC
>TRBJ1-2|TRBV19|TRBD1|NA
CASTLDRVDGYTF
TGTGCCAGTACCCTGGACAGGGTTGATGGCTACACCTTC
>TRBJ1-5|TRBV7-8|NA|NA
CASSLEDSRGPQHF
TGTGCCAGCAGCTTAGAGGACAGCCGTGGGCCCCAGCATTTT
>TRBJ1-1|TRBV30|TRBD1|NA
CAWNRQGGTEAFF
TGTGCCTGGAATCGACAGGGCGGGACTGAAGCTTTCTTT
>TRBJ2-2|TRBV9|TRBD1|NA
CASSVEGAGTGELFF
TGTGCCAGCAGCGTTGAGGGGGCGGGCACCGGGGAGCTGTTTTTT
>TRBJ2-1|TRBV6-2/TRBV6-3|NA|few
CASSYSRNEQFF
TGTGCCAGCAGTTATTCGAGGAATGAGCAGTTCTTC
>TRBJ1-1|TRBV6-6|NA|NA
CASSYSRGTEAFF
TGTGCCAGCAGTTACTCTAGGGGGACTGAAGCTTTCTTT
>TRBJ1-2|TRBV3-1/TRBV3-2|TRBD1|NA
CASSRDRSDYGYTF
TGTGCCAGCAGCCGGGACAGGTCGGACTATGGCTACACCTTC
>TRBJ1-1|TRBV10-3|NA|NA
CAISERGNTEAFF
TGTGCCATCAGTGAACGGGGGAACACTGAAGCTTTCTTT
>TRBJ2-7|TRBV11-2|TRBD2|NA
CASSLDPTSGRGLYEQYF
TGTGCCAGCAGCTTAGATCCGACTAGCGGGAGGGGTCTCTACGAGCAGTACTTC
>TRBJ1-4|TRBV7-2|TRBD1|NA
CASSLNHRDSEKLFF
TGTGCCAGCAGCTTAAACCACCGGGACAGTGAAAAACTGTTTTTT